Listed here are 16 T cell receptor beta chains from one sample, sequenced in a study of CXCR3-negative and CXCR3-positive naive CD8 T cells. Libraries of TRB cDNA were made by 5' RACE and carried UMIs. One entry per CDR3 protein, without DNA, is what TCRdb gives after re-calling the 5' RACE reads. Here the sample table reports tens of thousands of distinct CDR3 sequences. The source material was naive CXCR3- CD8+ T cells from blood. Subset noted: CD45RO-CCR7+CD27+CD95- naive CD8+ T cells lacking CXCR3 (TNR3-). Source of these receptors: a human donor in good health. Some clones in this sample may be carry-over from other donors' samples.

The chain couples TRBV29-1 to TRBJ2-1. The germline V gene encodes CDR1 SQVTM and CDR2 ANQGSEA. The CDR3 is 11 amino acids. CDR3 amino acids: CSVLEYNEQFF.

The chain has TRBV7-2 and TRBJ1-2; TCRdb designates TRBD1, a call that cannot be tested without DNA. Germline lookup yields CDR1 SGHTA and CDR2 FQGNSA. The CDR3 loop spans 11 amino acids. The CDR3 sequence: CATGRLYGYTF.

The chain is built from TRBV24-1 and TRBJ2-3; TCRdb indicates TRBD1, and absent DNA this call remains unverified. In germline, CDR1 is KGHDR, CDR2 SFDVKD. The CDR3 contains 16 residues. CDR3 protein: CATGGTGHFGTDTQYF.

This sequence joins TRBV10-1 and TRBJ2-1; lacking DNA, the TRBD1 call made by TCRdb goes unchecked. The CDR3 extends over 16 amino acids. Germline CDR1 WNHNN, CDR2 SYGVQD (reference sequence). Here the CDR3 reads CASSERATGFYNEQFF.

The chain uses TRBV6-2 or TRBV6-3 and TRBJ2-1; no DNA is available, so the TRBD1 call from TCRdb remains unchecked. This CDR3 contains 17 residues. Germline CDR1 and CDR2: MNHEY and SVGEGT. The CDR3 loop is CASSYSRPGGRYNEQFF.

The chain has TRBV7-2 and TRBJ2-7; the TCRdb D gene call, TRBD2, has no DNA to confirm it. Germline CDR1 and CDR2: SGHTA and FQGNSA. The CDR3 sequence is 16 residues long. The CDR3 protein is CASSLGRVAGAYEQYF. The variable domain in full, with the rest retrieved from reference TRBV7-2 and TRBJ2-7, is GAGVSQSPSNKVTEKGKDVELRCDPISGHTALYWYRQSLGQGLEFLIYFQGNSAPDKSGLPSDRFSAERTGGSVSTLTIQRTQQEDSAVYLCASSLGRVAGAYEQYFGPGTRLTVT.

According to its frequency, this clonotype is medium-sized. This chain uses TRBV7-3 with TRBJ2-3. The CDR3 runs to 14 residues. The germline CDR1 and CDR2 sequences are SGHTA and FQGTGA. Here the CDR3 reads CASSRLPNTDTQYF.

The chain carries TRBV9 and TRBJ1-1; TCRdb designates TRBD1, a call that cannot be tested without DNA. Per the germline V gene, CDR1 is SGDLS and CDR2 is YYNGEE. The CDR3 has 16 residues. The CDR3 sequence: CASRFAGVGENTEAFF.

The chain uses TRBV29-1 and TRBJ1-4; absent DNA, TCRdb's TRBD1 call cannot be checked. The germline V gene encodes CDR1 SQVTM and CDR2 ANQGSEA. CDR3 length equals 14 residues. CDR3 region: CSVEDPQGYEKLFF.

V usage is TRBV19 and J usage is TRBJ2-7; the D call from TCRdb, TRBD1, cannot be confirmed without DNA. The CDR3 length is 14 residues. CDR1 is LNHDA, CDR2 SQIVND, per germline (reference sequence). The CDR3 loop reads CASSGDRGSYEQYF.

The chain is built from TRBV4-3 and TRBJ2-7; no DNA is available, so the TRBD2 call from TCRdb remains unchecked. The CDR3 extends over 13 amino acids. Germline CDR1 LGHNA, CDR2 YSLEER. The CDR3 loop is CASSQGGQAEQYF.

The rearrangement links TRBV4-1 to TRBJ1-6; no DNA is available, so the TRBD1 call from TCRdb remains unchecked. The CDR3 has 15 amino acids. Germline loops: CDR1 MGHRA, CDR2 YSYEKL. Here the CDR3 reads CASRSGQGIDSPLHF.

The J gene is TRBJ2-7, the V gene TRBV14. This CDR3 region has 17 residues. Germline loops: CDR1 SGHDN, CDR2 FVKESK. CDR3 region: CASSQERELASSYEQYF. The whole variable domain, remainder taken from reference TRBV14 and TRBJ2-7, is EAGVTQFPSHSVIEKGQTVTLRCDPISGHDNLYWYRRVMGKEIKFLLHFVKESKQDESGMPNNRFLAERTGGTYSTLKVQPAELEDSGVYFCASSQERELASSYEQYFGPGTRLTVT.

The chain has TRBV5-6 and TRBJ2-1; absent DNA, TCRdb's TRBD1 call cannot be checked. This CDR3 region has 13 residues. Germline CDR1 SGHDT, CDR2 YYEEEE. CDR3 region: CASSPTGENEQFF.

J is TRBJ2-3 and V is TRBV29-1; as DNA is missing, the TRBD2 call by TCRdb cannot be tested. This CDR3 is built from 13 residues. Germline loops: CDR1 SQVTM, CDR2 ANQGSEA. The CDR3 reads CSALIGDTDTQYF.

CDR3 region: CASTPIGRERQETQYF. The genes are TRBV7-6 and TRBJ2-5; TCRdb's assignment of TRBD2 cannot be checked, as there is no DNA. CDR3 length: 16 residues. Looked up from germline, CDR1 is SGHVS and CDR2 is FNYEAQ.